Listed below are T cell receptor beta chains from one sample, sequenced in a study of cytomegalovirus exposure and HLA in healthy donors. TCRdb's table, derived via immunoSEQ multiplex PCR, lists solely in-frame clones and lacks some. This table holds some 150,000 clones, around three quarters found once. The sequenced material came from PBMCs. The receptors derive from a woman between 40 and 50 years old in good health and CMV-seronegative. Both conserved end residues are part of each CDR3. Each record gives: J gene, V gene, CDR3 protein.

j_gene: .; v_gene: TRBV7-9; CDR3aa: CASRPNTGSYEQYF
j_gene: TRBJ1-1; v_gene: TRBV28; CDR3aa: CASKPFFRDTEAFF
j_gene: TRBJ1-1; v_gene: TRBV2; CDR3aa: CASSGARHGSEAFF
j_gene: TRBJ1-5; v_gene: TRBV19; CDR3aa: CASSLPGSPQPQHF
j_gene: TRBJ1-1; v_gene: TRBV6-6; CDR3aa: CASSARQGAGTEAFF
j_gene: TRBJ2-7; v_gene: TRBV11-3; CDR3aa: CASSLTGAGEQYF
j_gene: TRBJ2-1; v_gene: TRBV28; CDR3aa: CASSDSRQAPLYNEQFF
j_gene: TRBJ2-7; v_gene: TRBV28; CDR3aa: CASSLINPGEQYF
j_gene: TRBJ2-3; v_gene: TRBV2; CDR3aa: CASSQWGGNTDTQYF
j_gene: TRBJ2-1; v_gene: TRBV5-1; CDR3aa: CASSGRQGAIYNEQFF
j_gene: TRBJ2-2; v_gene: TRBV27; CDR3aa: CASRPGQGHPNTGELFF
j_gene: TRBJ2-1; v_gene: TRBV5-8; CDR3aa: CASSVTLAILGNEQFF
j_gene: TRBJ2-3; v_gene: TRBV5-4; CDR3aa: CASSWTEDTQYF
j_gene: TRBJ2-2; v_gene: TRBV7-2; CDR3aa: CASSRRTGITGELFF
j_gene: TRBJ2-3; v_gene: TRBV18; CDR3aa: CASSPPVWDRGRDTQYF
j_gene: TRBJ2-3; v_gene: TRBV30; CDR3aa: CAWTVTGTDTQYF
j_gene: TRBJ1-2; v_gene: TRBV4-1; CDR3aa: CASRRQGANGYTF
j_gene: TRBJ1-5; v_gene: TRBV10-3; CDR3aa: CAISESGRPQHF
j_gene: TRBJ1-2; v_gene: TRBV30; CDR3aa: CAWSAATLDGYTF
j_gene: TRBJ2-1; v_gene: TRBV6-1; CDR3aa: CAMKTGSAYNEQFF
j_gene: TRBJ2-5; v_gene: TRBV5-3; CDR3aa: CARSCSGRGETQYF
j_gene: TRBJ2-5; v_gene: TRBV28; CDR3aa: CASRGTGGATQYF
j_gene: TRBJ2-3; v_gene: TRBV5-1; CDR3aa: CASSFLAGTTDTQYF
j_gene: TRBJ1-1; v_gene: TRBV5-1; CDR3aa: CASSLSRTGGTEAFF
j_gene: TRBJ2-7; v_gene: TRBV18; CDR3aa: CASSPPTRGYEQYF
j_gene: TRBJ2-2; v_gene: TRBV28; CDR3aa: CASSSERGELFF
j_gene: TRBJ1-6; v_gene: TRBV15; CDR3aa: CATSRITGGNSPLHF
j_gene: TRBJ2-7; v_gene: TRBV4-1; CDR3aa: CASSQGSLFYEQYF
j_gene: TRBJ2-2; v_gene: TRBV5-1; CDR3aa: CASSPDGLAGTNTGELFF
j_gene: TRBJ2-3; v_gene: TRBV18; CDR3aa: CASSPQPTGLLDTQYF
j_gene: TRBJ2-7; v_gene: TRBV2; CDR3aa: CASKEQATGRGEQYF
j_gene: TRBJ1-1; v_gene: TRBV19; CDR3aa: CASSANRDTLLVAFF
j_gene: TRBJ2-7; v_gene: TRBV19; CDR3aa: CASSIFGTGARDEQYF
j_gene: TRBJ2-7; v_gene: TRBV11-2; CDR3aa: CASSLSQDRVYEQYF
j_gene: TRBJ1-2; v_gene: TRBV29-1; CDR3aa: CSVEDPARVFGYTF
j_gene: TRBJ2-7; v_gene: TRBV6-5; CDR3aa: CASSYRDREYEQYF
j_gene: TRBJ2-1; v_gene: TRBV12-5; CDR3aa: CASGLVTGLYNEQFF
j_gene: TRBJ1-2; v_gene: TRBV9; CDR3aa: CASSVARGGYTF
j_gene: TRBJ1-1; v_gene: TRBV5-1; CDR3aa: CASSLDRATEAFF
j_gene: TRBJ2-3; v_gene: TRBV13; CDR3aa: CASSSPGGLPDF